This T cell receptor beta chain was sequenced during a study of beta chain features in type 1 diabetes. The authors sorted CD4+ naive, central memory, regulatory and stem cell-like memory cells via CD45RO/CCR7/CD25/CD127/CD95/CD27. Every bit of the isolated RNA underwent reverse transcription, so sequencing read expressed TCRB transcripts. The data were produced by immunoSEQ multiplex PCR, yet TCRdb's version contains in-frame clones alone and is incomplete. The sample carries hundreds of thousands of clones, roughly 31% recorded once. Trimming shortened V by 4 bases and J by 2 bases, and 12 bases separated the two germline ends. Germline CDR1 and CDR2: MDHEN and SYDVKM. This CDR3 is 14 amino acids long.

This chain uses TRBV28 with TRBJ2-7; D is undetermined. The TCR sequence derives from a man aged 18 to 35 in good health. Sequenced input: naive CD4+ T cells from blood. As DNA, the CDR3 is TGTGCCAGCAGTTCCGCGAGCACCGCCTACGAGCAGTACTTC. It yields the protein CASSSASTAYEQYF.